The present TCR beta chain was sequenced within a study of multiple sclerosis patients with progressive multifocal leukoencephalopathy. TCRdb keeps only in-frame clones here, not all; method: immunoSEQ multiplex PCR. The table records approximately 27,000 clones, around 85% of them present only once. Time point indicated: time of PML onset. PML was confirmed by JC virus DNA in cerebrospinal fluid. Germline V lookup: CDR1 SGHDT, CDR2 YYEEEE. The CDR3 runs to 15 residues. Trimming cost V 0 bases and J 4 bases, with 13 bases left between them. A note on this clone: Its antigen remains unidentified.

Study-wide results and limits: Clones expanded at PML were already present before and during natalizumab. Preferential TRBV-TRBJ pairings or common gene usage were not detected at PML.

The sequenced sample was PBMCs, obtained from a patient treated with natalizumab. The TCR sequence derives from a woman in her twenties or thirties with progressive multifocal leukoencephalopathy. V gene TRBV5-6 combines with J gene TRBJ1-1; no definite D call. In nucleotides, the CDR3 is TGTGCCAGCAGCTTGGCCCCGGTGGGGTTCACTGAAGCTTTCTTT. Translated: CASSLAPVGFTEAFF.